The rows below give T cell receptor beta chains drawn from one sample of a study of T cells in Graves' hyperthyroidism and ophthalmopathy. One entry per CDR3 protein, called by TCRdb with MiXCR from the multiplex PCR reads. The sample contains 450,000 to 700,000 distinct CDR3 sequences, more than 45% of which appear only once. The sample was peripheral blood or thyroid tissue (not recorded which). These receptors all come from a woman between 18 and 29 years old with Graves' hyperthyroidism. Each CDR3 is given with its conserved first and last residue. A D gene is named only where the DNA matches it firmly. Some rows mark clone size as missing; the rest say once, few, many or name a class of expanded clone.

clone size: .; J gene: TRBJ1-6; D gene: TRBD1; V gene: TRBV7-3; CDR3 protein: CASSSRTGASPLHF; CDR3 DNA: TGTGCCAGCAGCTCAAGGACAGGGGCTTCACCCCTCCACTTT
clone size: .; J gene: TRBJ1-6; D gene: TRBD1; V gene: TRBV12-3/TRBV12-4; CDR3 protein: CASRWGQGRSPLHF; CDR3 DNA: TGTGCCAGCAGGTGGGGACAGGGTCGATCACCCCTCCACTTT
clone size: .; J gene: TRBJ2-2; D gene: .; V gene: TRBV15; CDR3 protein: CATSRRTTTTGELFF; CDR3 DNA: TGTGCCACCAGCAGAAGGACCACGACGACCGGGGAGCTGTTTTTT
clone size: many; J gene: TRBJ2-7; D gene: .; V gene: TRBV9; CDR3 protein: CASSHGPNEQYF; CDR3 DNA: TGTGCCAGCAGCCACGGACCCAACGAGCAGTACTTC
clone size: .; J gene: TRBJ1-4; D gene: TRBD1; V gene: TRBV29-1; CDR3 protein: CSSLGQVNEKLFF; CDR3 DNA: TGCAGCAGTTTGGGACAGGTCAATGAAAAACTGTTTTTT
clone size: many; J gene: TRBJ2-5; D gene: .; V gene: TRBV5-1; CDR3 protein: CASSGTPPGETQYF; CDR3 DNA: TGCGCCAGCAGCGGGACTCCACCGGGTGAGACCCAGTACTTC
clone size: .; J gene: TRBJ1-2; D gene: .; V gene: TRBV19; CDR3 protein: CASSTGTSGSYGYTF; CDR3 DNA: TGTGCCAGTAGTACAGGGACTAGCGGGAGCTATGGCTACACCTTC
clone size: .; J gene: TRBJ2-7; D gene: .; V gene: TRBV7-8; CDR3 protein: CASSADRDIYEQYF; CDR3 DNA: TGTGCCAGCAGCGCAGACCGAGACATCTACGAGCAGTACTTC
clone size: .; J gene: TRBJ1-6; D gene: .; V gene: TRBV4-1; CDR3 protein: CASSPGGEGSYNSPLHF; CDR3 DNA: TGCGCCAGCAGCCCTGGAGGAGAGGGATCCTATAATTCACCCCTCCACTTT
clone size: .; J gene: TRBJ1-4; D gene: .; V gene: TRBV20-1; CDR3 protein: CSAGGGPNEKLFF; CDR3 DNA: TGCAGTGCTGGAGGGGGGCCTAATGAAAAACTGTTTTTT
clone size: many; J gene: TRBJ2-7; D gene: TRBD2; V gene: TRBV5-5; CDR3 protein: CASSYPSGAGEQYF; CDR3 DNA: TGTGCCAGCTCCTACCCTAGCGGCGCAGGCGAGCAGTACTTC
clone size: many; J gene: TRBJ2-5; D gene: TRBD1; V gene: TRBV7-3; CDR3 protein: CASSLTAGQGWETQYF; CDR3 DNA: TGTGCCAGCAGCTTAACTGCTGGACAGGGGTGGGAGACCCAGTACTTC
clone size: many; J gene: TRBJ2-2; D gene: TRBD2; V gene: TRBV7-3; CDR3 protein: CASSLEAGGYGELFF; CDR3 DNA: TGTGCCAGCAGCTTAGAAGCGGGAGGGTACGGGGAGCTGTTTTTT
clone size: .; J gene: TRBJ1-2; D gene: .; V gene: TRBV7-3; CDR3 protein: CASSSRGHNYGYTF; CDR3 DNA: TGTGCCAGCAGCAGTAGGGGACATAACTATGGCTACACCTTC
clone size: .; J gene: TRBJ2-7; D gene: TRBD2; V gene: TRBV29-1; CDR3 protein: CSVGLAVYNEQYF; CDR3 DNA: TGCAGCGTTGGACTAGCAGTCTACAATGAGCAGTACTTC
clone size: many; J gene: TRBJ2-7; D gene: .; V gene: TRBV4-3; CDR3 protein: CASSQGTEAYEQYF; CDR3 DNA: TGCGCCAGCAGCCAAGGGACAGAGGCGTACGAGCAGTACTTC
clone size: many; J gene: TRBJ1-3; D gene: TRBD1; V gene: TRBV7-2; CDR3 protein: CASSYGTGGSGNTIYF; CDR3 DNA: TGTGCCAGCAGCTACGGGACAGGGGGAAGTGGAAACACCATATATTTT
clone size: many; J gene: TRBJ1-1; D gene: .; V gene: TRBV12-3/TRBV12-4; CDR3 protein: CASSLDGGGVEAFF; CDR3 DNA: TGTGCCAGCAGTTTAGATGGGGGGGGTGTTGAAGCTTTCTTT
clone size: .; J gene: TRBJ2-5; D gene: TRBD1; V gene: TRBV9; CDR3 protein: CASSRVWDSQETQYF; CDR3 DNA: TGTGCCAGCAGCCGAGTGTGGGACAGCCAAGAGACCCAGTACTTC
clone size: many; J gene: TRBJ2-7; D gene: TRBD2; V gene: TRBV29-1; CDR3 protein: CSVTPSGRASYEQYF; CDR3 DNA: TGCAGCGTAACCCCTAGCGGGAGGGCCTCCTACGAGCAGTACTTC
clone size: many; J gene: TRBJ1-4; D gene: TRBD1; V gene: TRBV7-2; CDR3 protein: CASSARGGGEKLFF; CDR3 DNA: TGTGCCAGCAGCGCCCGGGGAGGGGGCGAAAAACTGTTTTTT
clone size: .; J gene: TRBJ2-7; D gene: .; V gene: TRBV10-3; CDR3 protein: CALEGGGPYEQYF; CDR3 DNA: TGTGCTCTAGAGGGGGGCGGTCCCTACGAGCAGTACTTC
clone size: few; J gene: TRBJ2-1; D gene: .; V gene: TRBV29-1; CDR3 protein: CSVLQGDPWNEQFF; CDR3 DNA: TGCAGCGTTTTACAAGGGGATCCCTGGAATGAGCAGTTCTTC
clone size: many; J gene: TRBJ1-3; D gene: .; V gene: TRBV19; CDR3 protein: CASSSGNTIYF; CDR3 DNA: TGTGCCAGCAGCTCTGGAAACACCATATATTTT
clone size: .; J gene: TRBJ2-5; D gene: .; V gene: TRBV5-4; CDR3 protein: CASSYTGIGVSRETQYF; CDR3 DNA: TGTGCCAGCAGCTACACTGGAATAGGGGTGTCAAGAGAGACCCAGTACTTC
clone size: .; J gene: TRBJ2-6; D gene: TRBD1; V gene: TRBV29-1; CDR3 protein: CSVQGVTGTAGANVLTF; CDR3 DNA: TGCAGCGTCCAGGGGGTGACAGGGACGGCTGGGGCCAACGTCCTGACTTTC
clone size: once; J gene: TRBJ1-1; D gene: .; V gene: TRBV7-9; CDR3 protein: CASAPQGPNTEAFF; CDR3 DNA: TGTGCCAGCGCACCGCAGGGCCCGAACACTGAAGCTTTCTTT
clone size: once; J gene: TRBJ2-5; D gene: .; V gene: TRBV7-2; CDR3 protein: CASSLGGEGGQETQYF; CDR3 DNA: TGTGCCAGCAGCCTCGGGGGTGAGGGGGGCCAAGAGACCCAGTACTTC
clone size: .; J gene: TRBJ1-2; D gene: TRBD1; V gene: TRBV25-1; CDR3 protein: CASSDPTGVQGYTF; CDR3 DNA: TGTGCCAGCAGTGATCCGACAGGGGTGCAGGGCTACACCTTC
clone size: .; J gene: TRBJ1-3; D gene: TRBD1; V gene: TRBV29-1; CDR3 protein: CSAQGAVGNTIYF; CDR3 DNA: TGCAGTGCACAGGGGGCGGTTGGAAACACCATATATTTT
clone size: .; J gene: TRBJ1-3; D gene: .; V gene: TRBV30; CDR3 protein: CAWGRTGITIYF; CDR3 DNA: TGTGCCTGGGGAAGGACCGGAATCACCATATATTTT
clone size: many; J gene: TRBJ1-2; D gene: TRBD1; V gene: TRBV13; CDR3 protein: CASSLSPRTGVHGYTF; CDR3 DNA: TGTGCCAGCAGCTTATCCCCCCGCACAGGGGTCCATGGCTACACCTTC
clone size: .; J gene: TRBJ2-1; D gene: TRBD1; V gene: TRBV7-9; CDR3 protein: CASSLGTGWAEQFF; CDR3 DNA: TGTGCCAGCAGCTTAGGGACAGGGTGGGCTGAGCAGTTCTTC
clone size: .; J gene: TRBJ2-5; D gene: .; V gene: TRBV6-5; CDR3 protein: CASSPSPGRETQYF; CDR3 DNA: TGTGCCAGCAGTCCCTCCCCAGGGAGGGAGACCCAGTACTTC
clone size: many; J gene: TRBJ2-2; D gene: TRBD2; V gene: TRBV20-1; CDR3 protein: CSADGLAGGPIGELFF; CDR3 DNA: TGCAGTGCAGACGGACTAGCGGGAGGGCCAATCGGGGAGCTGTTTTTT
clone size: few; J gene: TRBJ2-2; D gene: .; V gene: TRBV6-5; CDR3 protein: CASREGQNMNTGELFF; CDR3 DNA: TGTGCCAGCAGGGAGGGACAGAATATGAACACCGGGGAGCTGTTTTTT
clone size: .; J gene: TRBJ2-5; D gene: .; V gene: TRBV7-3; CDR3 protein: CASSWRDGRLGPQYF; CDR3 DNA: TGTGCCAGCAGCTGGAGGGACGGGCGGCTTGGGCCCCAGTACTTC
clone size: .; J gene: TRBJ1-1; D gene: .; V gene: TRBV7-2; CDR3 protein: CASSLVVMAGTEAFF; CDR3 DNA: TGTGCCAGCAGCTTGGTGGTCATGGCAGGGACCGAAGCTTTCTTT
clone size: .; J gene: TRBJ2-7; D gene: .; V gene: TRBV10-2; CDR3 protein: CASSEQTEQYF; CDR3 DNA: TGCGCCAGCAGTGAACAGACTGAGCAGTACTTC
clone size: .; J gene: TRBJ2-5; D gene: .; V gene: TRBV2; CDR3 protein: CASSLVFPFETQYF; CDR3 DNA: TGTGCCAGCAGTTTGGTATTTCCATTTGAGACCCAGTACTTC
clone size: many; J gene: TRBJ2-5; D gene: TRBD1; V gene: TRBV24-1; CDR3 protein: CATSDHGQGWAETQYF; CDR3 DNA: TGTGCCACCAGTGACCACGGACAGGGTTGGGCAGAGACCCAGTACTTC
clone size: .; J gene: TRBJ1-4; D gene: .; V gene: TRBV19; CDR3 protein: CASSINGGDEKLFF; CDR3 DNA: TGTGCCAGTAGTATAAACGGTGGGGATGAAAAACTGTTTTTT
clone size: .; J gene: TRBJ1-6; D gene: .; V gene: TRBV18; CDR3 protein: CASSPEGGRNSPLHF; CDR3 DNA: TGTGCCAGCTCACCAGAGGGGGGGAGGAATTCACCCCTCCACTTT
clone size: .; J gene: TRBJ1-2; D gene: TRBD1; V gene: TRBV19; CDR3 protein: CASRRTGEPRGYTF; CDR3 DNA: TGTGCCAGTAGGAGGACAGGGGAGCCTCGAGGCTACACCTTC
clone size: .; J gene: TRBJ1-2; D gene: .; V gene: TRBV28; CDR3 protein: CASRRIQARGNYGYTF; CDR3 DNA: TGTGCCAGCAGACGTATCCAGGCCCGGGGAAACTATGGCTACACCTTC
clone size: .; J gene: TRBJ2-5; D gene: .; V gene: TRBV7-9; CDR3 protein: CASSPAAAPEIQYF; CDR3 DNA: TGTGCCAGCAGCCCTGCGGCAGCCCCAGAGATCCAGTACTTC
clone size: many; J gene: TRBJ2-3; D gene: .; V gene: TRBV29-1; CDR3 protein: CSVGVGDTQYF; CDR3 DNA: TGCAGCGTAGGGGTAGGAGATACGCAGTATTTT
clone size: many; J gene: TRBJ2-7; D gene: .; V gene: TRBV10-2; CDR3 protein: CASKGLDRPYEQYF; CDR3 DNA: TGCGCCAGCAAGGGTTTGGACAGACCCTACGAGCAGTACTTC
clone size: .; J gene: TRBJ1-2; D gene: .; V gene: TRBV4-1; CDR3 protein: CVSSLPGQNYGYTF; CDR3 DNA: TGCGTCAGCAGCCTCCCCGGGCAGAACTATGGCTACACCTTC
clone size: .; J gene: TRBJ2-7; D gene: .; V gene: TRBV7-6; CDR3 protein: CASSDGARLMFRASLYEQYF; CDR3 DNA: TGTGCCAGCAGCGACGGCGCCCGGCTGATGTTTCGGGCATCCCTCTACGAGCAGTACTTC